This entry describes one TCR beta chain. Its target is not known. The table came from immunoSEQ multiplex PCR; TCRdb's copy has only in-frame clones and leaves some out. This sample carries 55,000 to 80,000 clones, just over 90% of them seen once, and the ten largest clones take approximately 3%. The record originates from a study of cytotoxic CD8 clonotypes in ibrutinib-treated CLL. Study summary: Response samples were taken after a median of approximately 11 months on treatment, range 6 to 36. Per sample, productive templates averaged 255,043 and productive rearrangements averaged approximately 87,000. Findings of the study overall: Rising at ibrutinib response, clonality subsequently fell back toward baseline at progression. Clonality (at baseline) was higher than in age-matched healthy donors and tracked circulating CD8+ T-cell counts.

Trimming pared 0 bases from V and 1 base from J, leaving 13 bases between. The CDR3 extends over 16 amino acids. CDR1 MNHEY and CDR2 SVGAGI come from the germline V gene. The receptor's source is a human donor with chronic lymphocytic leukemia. Source: PBMCs, taken after 12 months of ibrutinib treatment. This chain connects TRBV6-5 to TRBJ2-7; D not certain. The CDR3 is CASSYSSIARSYEQYF. For the CDR3, the DNA is TGTGCCAGCAGTTACTCGTCGATCGCGCGGTCCTACGAGCAGTACTTC.